This TCR beta chain was found in a study of blood T cell repertoires in COVID-19. Here immunoSEQ multiplex PCR was the method, and the copy in TCRdb shows in-frame clones only, minus some. Counted here are about 180,000 clones, approximately 85% occurring once; the ten biggest clones make up 6.2%. V was pared by 0 bases and J by 2 bases, with 4 bases of the junction left unmatched. The V gene's germline CDR1 is SGDLS and CDR2 YYNGEE. This CDR3 has 15 residues. J is TRBJ1-1 and V is TRBV9; 7 bases are a match to TRBD1. The receptor was isolated from a man aged 35-49 years who had recovered from COVID-19. The sample consisted of PBMCs or T cells enriched from blood (not recorded which). The CDR3 DNA is TGTGCCAGCAGCGTAGACACAGGGGCCAACACTGAAGCTTTCTTT. Protein product: CASSVDTGANTEAFF. Supplemented by reference TRBV9 and TRBJ1-1, the full variable domain reads DSGVTQTPKHLITATGQRVTLRCSPRSGDLSVYWYQQSLDQGLQFLIQYYNGEERAKGNILERFSAQQFPDLHSELNLSSLELGDSALYFCASSVDTGANTEAFFGQGTRLTVV.